The rows below give T cell receptor beta chains drawn from one sample of a study of T cell clonotyping in hematopoietic cell transplantation. Data came from immunoSEQ multiplex PCR; TCRdb stores just in-frame clones and leaves some out. This sample has about 45,000 clones; 90% to 95% occur once, and the top ten carry more than 0.7%. Sequencing was carried out using peripheral blood mononuclear cells. Receptor source: a woman between 50 and 59 years old in good health. Some clones in this sample may be carry-over from other donors' samples. Each CDR3 is given with its conserved first and last residue. Each record gives: V gene, clone size, D gene, CDR3 length, J gene, CDR3 protein, CDR3 DNA. A D gene is named only where the DNA matches it firmly. Clone size is given for some rows only: seen once, a few or many times, or a class if the clone is expanded.

>TRBV9|.|.|14|TRBJ1-6
CASSVFHGNSPLHF
TGTGCCAGCAGCGTTTTTCACGGTAATTCACCCCTCCACTTT
>TRBV18|.|.|16|TRBJ1-6
CASSPSGPTYNSPLHF
TGTGCCAGCTCACCATCCGGCCCCACCTATAATTCACCCCTCCACTTT
>TRBV4-3|.|.|14|TRBJ1-2
CASSQVEGLGGYTF
TGCGCCAGCAGCCAAGTCGAAGGATTAGGCGGCTACACCTTC
>TRBV19|.|TRBD1|15|TRBJ1-1
CASSNTGVGSTEAFF
TGTGCCAGTAGTAACACAGGGGTTGGTTCCACTGAAGCTTTCTTT
>TRBV14|.|.|15|TRBJ1-1
CASSLDWLGNTEAFF
TGTGCCAGCAGCTTAGACTGGTTGGGGAACACTGAAGCTTTCTTT
>TRBV6-1|.|.|14|TRBJ1-6
CASSTVVNNSPLHF
TGTGCCAGTAGTACGGTGGTAAATAATTCACCCCTCCACTTT
>TRBV4-3|.|TRBD2|13|TRBJ2-3
CASSRDGTTTQYF
TGCGCCAGCAGCCGGGACGGGACTACTACGCAGTATTTT
>TRBV10-1|.|.|14|TRBJ1-1
CASKTRVCGTEAFF
TGCGCCAGCAAAACGAGGGTTTGCGGCACTGAAGCTTTCTTT
>TRBV28|.|TRBD1|16|TRBJ1-4
CASSETGTGRNEKLFF
TGTGCCAGCAGTGAAACCGGGACAGGACGTAATGAAAAACTGTTTTTT
>TRBV7-2|.|.|14|TRBJ1-6
CASSSTGRGSPLHF
TGTGCCAGCAGCTCTACAGGAAGAGGGTCACCCCTCCACTTT
>TRBV13|few|.|15|TRBJ1-3
CASSLDRSSGNTIYF
TGTGCCAGCAGCTTAGACAGAAGCTCTGGAAACACCATATATTTT
>TRBV18|.|.|13|TRBJ1-5
CASSPRGDQPQHF
TGTGCCAGCTCACCAAGGGGGGATCAGCCCCAGCATTTT
>TRBV27|.|.|14|TRBJ1-6
CASQPVGLNSPLHF
TGTGCCAGCCAACCAGTGGGGTTGAATTCACCCCTCCACTTT
>TRBV19|.|TRBD1|13|TRBJ2-3
CASSTTGADTQYF
TGTGCCAGTAGTACGACAGGGGCGGATACGCAGTATTTT
>TRBV7-2|.|TRBD1|14|TRBJ1-1
CASSLVIGQGEAFF
TGTGCCAGCAGCTTAGTCATCGGACAGGGAGAAGCTTTCTTT
>TRBV9|once|.|17|TRBJ1-3
CASSVGGGRVYGNTIYF
TGTGCCAGCAGCGTAGGGGGAGGCAGGGTCTATGGAAACACCATATATTTT
>TRBV29-1|.|.|11|TRBJ2-5
CSARGSETQYF
TGCAGCGCTAGGGGTAGTGAGACCCAGTACTTC
>TRBV28|.|.|14|TRBJ1-1
CASTKGGYNTEAFF
TGTGCCAGCACGAAGGGTGGGTATAACACTGAAGCTTTCTTT
>TRBV6-1|once|TRBD1|16|TRBJ1-5
CASSEMTGVGNQPQHF
TGTGCCAGCAGTGAAATGACAGGGGTGGGCAATCAGCCCCAGCATTTT
>TRBV2|.|.|13|TRBJ2-5
CASHKLAGETQYF
TGTGCCAGCCACAAACTAGCTGGAGAGACCCAGTACTTC
>TRBV5-1|.|TRBD2|19|TRBJ2-5
CASSLEASGGPPITETQYF
TGCGCCAGCAGCTTGGAGGCTAGCGGGGGACCTCCCATTACAGAGACCCAGTACTTC
>TRBV6-1|.|TRBD2|16|TRBJ2-3
CASSEESGGGTDTQYF
TGTGCCAGCAGTGAAGAGAGCGGGGGGGGCACAGATACGCAGTATTTT